The sequence of this TCR beta chain was determined in a study of CXCR3-negative and CXCR3-positive naive CD8 T cells. Overall study results and limits: Both of the naive subsets showed about the same high diversity, but memory CD8+ cells had much less. More hydrophobic TRB CDR3s were found in CXCR3-positive naive cells than in CXCR3-negative naive cells. Surface CD5 matched across naive subsets, and TRB CDR3 properties served to infer TCR strength.

The TRB libraries of cDNA were built by UMI-labeled 5' RACE. TCRdb reworked the 5' RACE reads into one entry per CDR3 protein, no DNA. This table lists tens of thousands of distinct CDR3 sequences. The CDR3 spans 13 residues. CDR1 is MNHEY, CDR2 SMNVEV, per germline (reference sequence). As to this clonotype: Its specificity is unknown.

This sequence originates from a human donor in good health. Some clones in this sample may be carry-over from other donors' samples. Sequencing used naive CXCR3- CD8+ T cells from blood. As for subset: CD45RO-CCR7+CD27+CD95- naive CD8+ T cells lacking CXCR3 (TNR3-). V and J are TRBV27 and TRBJ2-7. This chain's CDR3 is CAIGRGESYEQYF.